This record covers a single T cell receptor beta chain. The target antigen is unknown. This sample was included in a study of cytomegalovirus exposure and HLA in healthy donors. General observations from the study: Earlier analysis found most TCR beta V segments productive about 90% or about 30% of the time. Versus the roughly 690-donor mean, an Asian-associated ancestry cluster reportedly showed fewer N-insertions in a later analysis.

PCR was performed using 60 Vbeta and 13 Jbeta primers. The protocol was immunoSEQ multiplex PCR, while the TCRdb copy is restricted to in-frame clones and leaves out a portion. The sample consists of tens of thousands of clones, around three fifths of them appearing once. Germline trimming cut 3 bases from V and 1 base from J; bases unmatched to any gene: 3. This CDR3 is 15 amino acids long. Germline V gene lookup returns CDR1 MDHEN and CDR2 SYDVKM. The receptor was derived from a man aged 30 to 45 in good health and CMV-seronegative. The gene calls are TRBV28 and TRBJ2-3, with 8 bases lining up with TRBD1. Sequences were obtained from PBMCs. CDR3 nucleotides: TGTGCCAGCAGTTTGTCGGGACAGGGCACAGATACGCAGTATTTT. This encodes CASSLSGQGTDTQYF.